A selection of T cell receptor beta chains follows, all from one sample in a study of blood T cell repertoires in COVID-19. Assay: immunoSEQ multiplex PCR; the TCRdb copy retains only in-frame clones and omits some. The sample yields roughly 250,000 clones, around 90% seen once. What was sequenced was PBMCs or T cells enriched from blood (not recorded which). The receptors were gathered from a human donor in a cohort exposed to, infected with or recovered from COVID-19 (not recorded which). The donor label of this sample is uncertain. Each CDR3 is given with its conserved first and last residue. A D gene is named only where the DNA matches it firmly. Size tells how often a clone was seen (once, few, many) or the class of an expanded clone, and some rows leave it out.

v_gene: TRBV27; j_gene: TRBJ1-4; abundance: -; d_gene: -; CDR3aa: CASSLGAREVEKLFF; CDR3nt: TGTGCCAGCAGTTTAGGTGCCAGGGAGGTTGAAAAACTGTTTTTT
v_gene: TRBV6-5; j_gene: TRBJ1-1; abundance: once; d_gene: -; CDR3aa: CASRRNWNTEAFF; CDR3nt: TGTGCCAGCAGGAGAAACTGGAACACTGAAGCTTTCTTT
v_gene: TRBV27; j_gene: TRBJ1-3; abundance: few; d_gene: -; CDR3aa: CASSLRGNTIYF; CDR3nt: TGTGCCAGCAGTTTACGTGGAAACACCATATATTTT
v_gene: TRBV3-1/TRBV3-2; j_gene: TRBJ2-4; abundance: -; d_gene: -; CDR3aa: CASSQDRPGRELAKNIQYF; CDR3nt: TGTGCCAGCAGCCAAGATCGTCCGGGAAGGGAACTAGCCAAAAACATTCAGTACTTC
v_gene: TRBV5-1; j_gene: TRBJ1-1; abundance: -; d_gene: -; CDR3aa: CASSLGMNTEAFF; CDR3nt: TGCGCCAGCAGCTTGGGTATGAACACTGAAGCTTTCTTT
v_gene: TRBV11-3; j_gene: TRBJ2-1; abundance: -; d_gene: TRBD2; CDR3aa: CASSLAPSGLAGSAEQFF; CDR3nt: TGTGCCAGCAGCTTAGCGCCTTCCGGACTAGCGGGGTCGGCTGAGCAGTTCTTC
v_gene: TRBV6-5; j_gene: TRBJ1-1; abundance: once; d_gene: -; CDR3aa: CASSYGRGTEAFF; CDR3nt: TGTGCCAGCAGTTATGGTAGGGGCACTGAAGCTTTCTTT
v_gene: TRBV11-2; j_gene: TRBJ2-7; abundance: -; d_gene: -; CDR3aa: CASRGTRSYEQYF; CDR3nt: TGTGCCAGCAGGGGGACTCGCTCCTACGAGCAGTACTTC
v_gene: TRBV4-2; j_gene: TRBJ1-4; abundance: -; d_gene: TRBD1; CDR3aa: CASSLNTGAKDEKLFF; CDR3nt: TGTGCCAGCAGCCTGAACACAGGGGCAAAGGATGAAAAACTGTTTTTT
v_gene: TRBV4-1; j_gene: TRBJ1-5; abundance: -; d_gene: -; CDR3aa: CASSQNAGENQPQHF; CDR3nt: TGCGCCAGCAGCCAAAATGCAGGGGAAAATCAGCCCCAGCATTTT
v_gene: TRBV12-5; j_gene: TRBJ2-7; abundance: -; d_gene: -; CDR3aa: CASGSGLLDFQQYF; CDR3nt: TGTGCTAGTGGTTCGGGACTCCTCGATTTCCAGCAGTACTTC
v_gene: TRBV4-2; j_gene: TRBJ1-1; abundance: -; d_gene: -; CDR3aa: CASSHGEGVTEAFF; CDR3nt: TGTGCCAGCAGCCATGGGGAGGGAGTGACTGAAGCTTTCTTT
v_gene: TRBV5-4; j_gene: TRBJ1-1; abundance: -; d_gene: -; CDR3aa: CASRAVNTEAFF; CDR3nt: TGTGCCAGCAGGGCGGTGAACACTGAAGCTTTCTTT
v_gene: TRBV6-2/TRBV6-3; j_gene: TRBJ2-2; abundance: few; d_gene: -; CDR3aa: CASSDRNTGELFF; CDR3nt: TGTGCCAGCAGTGACAGGAACACCGGGGAGCTGTTTTTT
v_gene: TRBV25-1; j_gene: TRBJ1-6; abundance: -; d_gene: -; CDR3aa: CASSEFQDSSYNSPLHF; CDR3nt: TGTGCCAGCAGTGAATTTCAGGACAGCTCCTATAATTCACCCCTCCACTTT
v_gene: TRBV9; j_gene: TRBJ1-2; abundance: once; d_gene: -; CDR3aa: CASSAEKARGGNGYTF; CDR3nt: TGTGCCAGCAGCGCCGAGAAAGCACGGGGAGGGAATGGCTACACCTTC
v_gene: TRBV9; j_gene: TRBJ1-1; abundance: -; d_gene: -; CDR3aa: CASSVYIGDEAFF; CDR3nt: TGTGCCAGCAGCGTCTATATAGGGGATGAAGCTTTCTTT
v_gene: TRBV4-3; j_gene: TRBJ2-6; abundance: -; d_gene: TRBD1; CDR3aa: CASSQVNRGSGANVLTF; CDR3nt: TGCGCCAGCAGCCAAGTGAACAGGGGCTCTGGGGCCAACGTCCTGACTTTC
v_gene: TRBV9; j_gene: TRBJ2-5; abundance: -; d_gene: TRBD2; CDR3aa: CASSPQRGTSGNQETQYF; CDR3nt: TGTGCCAGCAGCCCCCAGAGAGGGACTAGCGGTAACCAAGAGACCCAGTACTTC
v_gene: TRBV4-3; j_gene: TRBJ1-6; abundance: -; d_gene: -; CDR3aa: CASSPPHRSPLHF; CDR3nt: TGCGCCAGCAGCCCGCCCCACAGATCACCCCTCCACTTT
v_gene: TRBV5-6; j_gene: TRBJ1-1; abundance: once; d_gene: -; CDR3aa: CASSFRTPGPGGTEAFF; CDR3nt: TGTGCCAGCAGCTTTAGGACCCCGGGACCGGGAGGGACTGAAGCTTTCTTT
v_gene: TRBV12-3/TRBV12-4; j_gene: TRBJ2-1; abundance: -; d_gene: -; CDR3aa: CASSPRRDNEQFF; CDR3nt: TGTGCCAGCAGTCCCCGCAGGGACAATGAGCAGTTCTTC
v_gene: TRBV5-1; j_gene: TRBJ2-1; abundance: -; d_gene: -; CDR3aa: CASSLAPDSYNEQFF; CDR3nt: TGCGCCAGCAGCTTGGCCCCAGATTCCTACAATGAGCAGTTCTTC
v_gene: TRBV18; j_gene: TRBJ1-1; abundance: -; d_gene: -; CDR3aa: CASSPKGENTEAFF; CDR3nt: TGTGCCAGCTCACCAAAGGGGGAAAACACTGAAGCTTTCTTT
v_gene: TRBV5-1; j_gene: TRBJ2-7; abundance: -; d_gene: TRBD2; CDR3aa: CASSAGLVFYEQYF; CDR3nt: TGCGCCAGCAGCGCGGGACTAGTGTTCTACGAGCAGTACTTC
v_gene: TRBV19; j_gene: TRBJ1-5; abundance: -; d_gene: TRBD1; CDR3aa: CASSLRDSPNQPQHF; CDR3nt: TGTGCCAGTAGCCTCCGGGACAGCCCTAATCAGCCTCAGCATTTT
v_gene: TRBV24-1; j_gene: TRBJ2-3; abundance: -; d_gene: -; CDR3aa: CATSEPSGTFGDTQYF; CDR3nt: TGTGCCACCAGTGAACCTTCCGGGACTTTTGGCGATACGCAGTATTTT
v_gene: TRBV4-1; j_gene: TRBJ1-2; abundance: -; d_gene: TRBD1; CDR3aa: CASSQVRDRAYGYTF; CDR3nt: TGCGCCAGCAGCCAAGTCAGGGACAGGGCCTATGGCTACACCTTC
v_gene: TRBV4-1; j_gene: TRBJ2-3; abundance: few; d_gene: -; CDR3aa: CASSQVRLVRTDTQYF; CDR3nt: TGCGCCAGCAGCCAAGTGAGGCTAGTACGGACAGATACGCAGTATTTT
v_gene: TRBV4-1; j_gene: TRBJ2-7; abundance: -; d_gene: -; CDR3aa: CASSQADRTYEQYF; CDR3nt: TGCGCCAGCAGCCAAGCTGACAGAACCTACGAGCAGTACTTC
v_gene: TRBV5-4; j_gene: TRBJ1-1; abundance: -; d_gene: TRBD1; CDR3aa: CASSLATGGLNTEAFF; CDR3nt: TGTGCCAGCAGCTTGGCCACAGGGGGATTGAACACTGAAGCTTTCTTT
v_gene: TRBV28; j_gene: TRBJ1-3; abundance: -; d_gene: -; CDR3aa: CASRSKQTAGNTIYF; CDR3nt: TGTGCCAGCAGATCAAAGCAGACAGCTGGAAACACCATATATTTT
v_gene: TRBV29-1; j_gene: TRBJ2-5; abundance: -; d_gene: -; CDR3aa: CSVDEETQYF; CDR3nt: TGCAGCGTTGACGAAGAGACCCAGTACTTC
v_gene: TRBV20-1; j_gene: TRBJ2-3; abundance: -; d_gene: -; CDR3aa: CSASSGWGTDTQYF; CDR3nt: TGCAGTGCTAGTTCCGGGTGGGGCACAGATACGCAGTATTTT
v_gene: TRBV30; j_gene: TRBJ1-6; abundance: -; d_gene: -; CDR3aa: CAWSVPDIRRAAYNSPLHF; CDR3nt: TGTGCCTGGAGTGTACCGGACATCCGGAGAGCAGCCTATAATTCACCCCTCCACTTT
v_gene: TRBV9; j_gene: TRBJ1-1; abundance: -; d_gene: -; CDR3aa: CASSPQGGYTEAFF; CDR3nt: TGTGCCAGCAGCCCCCAGGGAGGGTACACTGAAGCTTTCTTT
v_gene: TRBV9; j_gene: TRBJ1-1; abundance: once; d_gene: -; CDR3aa: CASSVADNTEAFF; CDR3nt: TGTGCCAGCAGCGTAGCAGATAACACTGAAGCTTTCTTT
v_gene: TRBV4-1; j_gene: TRBJ1-1; abundance: -; d_gene: TRBD1; CDR3aa: CASSQGLRGYRGFGEAFF; CDR3nt: TGCGCCAGCAGCCAAGGACTTCGGGGGTACAGGGGTTTTGGTGAAGCTTTCTTT
v_gene: TRBV7-2; j_gene: TRBJ2-7; abundance: -; d_gene: TRBD2; CDR3aa: CASSSHLSGGAYEQYF; CDR3nt: TGTGCCAGCAGCTCCCATTTGAGCGGGGGGGCCTACGAGCAGTACTTC